This is a list of T cell receptor beta chains from one sample in a study of cytomegalovirus exposure and HLA in healthy donors. Libraries were prepared by immunoSEQ multiplex PCR; TCRdb keeps only in-frame clonotypes and omits some of them. There are approximately 190,000 clones in the sample; roughly 70% occur only once, and 1.5% to 2% lies in the top ten. Sequencing was performed on PBMCs. The receptors were gathered from a woman under 40 in good health and CMV-seronegative. CDR3s include the opening cysteine and the closing phenylalanine or tryptophan. Fields, in order: clone size, D gene, J gene, V gene, CDR3 DNA, CDR3 protein. D genes are given only for firm matches. Size is omitted from some rows. Given values are once, few, many or a class for expanded clones.

size: NA
D: TRBD2
J: TRBJ2-7
V: TRBV6-1
DNA: TGTGCCAGCAGTGATATTGTCGGGAGGGCCCTGAGCTCCTACGAGCAGTACTTC
CDR3: CASSDIVGRALSSYEQYF

size: NA
D: TRBD2
J: TRBJ2-5
V: TRBV9
DNA: TGTGCCAGCAGCGCAGCGGGGGGGCTAAGAGAGACCCAGTACTTC
CDR3: CASSAAGGLRETQYF

size: few
D: NA
J: TRBJ2-5
V: TRBV18
DNA: TGTGCCAGTAATATCGCGGTAAGCGAAGAGACCCAGTACTTC
CDR3: CASNIAVSEETQYF

size: NA
D: NA
J: TRBJ2-3
V: TRBV14
DNA: TGTGCCAGCAGCCAAGATCTCCTACCCACAGATACGCAGTATTTT
CDR3: CASSQDLLPTDTQYF

size: NA
D: TRBD2
J: TRBJ2-1
V: TRBV25-1
DNA: TGTGCCAGCAGTGAAGGGCGGCTAGCGGTCTACAATGAGCAGTTCTTC
CDR3: CASSEGRLAVYNEQFF

size: NA
D: TRBD2
J: TRBJ2-7
V: TRBV9
DNA: TGTGCCAGCAGCGTCCTAGCGGGGGGGCGAGGCGTAGAGCAGTACTTC
CDR3: CASSVLAGGRGVEQYF

size: NA
D: TRBD2
J: TRBJ2-1
V: TRBV27
DNA: TGTGCCAGCAGCCCTCTAGCGGGGGGCCTAAATGAGCAGTTCTTC
CDR3: CASSPLAGGLNEQFF

size: once
D: NA
J: TRBJ1-1
V: TRBV7-9
DNA: TGTGCCAGCAGCTTAACGGTCGGGAACACTGAAGCTTTCTTT
CDR3: CASSLTVGNTEAFF

size: few
D: NA
J: TRBJ2-1
V: TRBV7-2
DNA: TGTGCCAGCAGCGACTCTCTAGCGCTTAACAATGAGCAGTTCTTC
CDR3: CASSDSLALNNEQFF

size: NA
D: TRBD1
J: TRBJ1-1
V: TRBV27
DNA: TGTGCCAGCCTCGGACAGGGAGTAGGAAGCACCACTGAAGCTTTCTTT
CDR3: CASLGQGVGSTTEAFF